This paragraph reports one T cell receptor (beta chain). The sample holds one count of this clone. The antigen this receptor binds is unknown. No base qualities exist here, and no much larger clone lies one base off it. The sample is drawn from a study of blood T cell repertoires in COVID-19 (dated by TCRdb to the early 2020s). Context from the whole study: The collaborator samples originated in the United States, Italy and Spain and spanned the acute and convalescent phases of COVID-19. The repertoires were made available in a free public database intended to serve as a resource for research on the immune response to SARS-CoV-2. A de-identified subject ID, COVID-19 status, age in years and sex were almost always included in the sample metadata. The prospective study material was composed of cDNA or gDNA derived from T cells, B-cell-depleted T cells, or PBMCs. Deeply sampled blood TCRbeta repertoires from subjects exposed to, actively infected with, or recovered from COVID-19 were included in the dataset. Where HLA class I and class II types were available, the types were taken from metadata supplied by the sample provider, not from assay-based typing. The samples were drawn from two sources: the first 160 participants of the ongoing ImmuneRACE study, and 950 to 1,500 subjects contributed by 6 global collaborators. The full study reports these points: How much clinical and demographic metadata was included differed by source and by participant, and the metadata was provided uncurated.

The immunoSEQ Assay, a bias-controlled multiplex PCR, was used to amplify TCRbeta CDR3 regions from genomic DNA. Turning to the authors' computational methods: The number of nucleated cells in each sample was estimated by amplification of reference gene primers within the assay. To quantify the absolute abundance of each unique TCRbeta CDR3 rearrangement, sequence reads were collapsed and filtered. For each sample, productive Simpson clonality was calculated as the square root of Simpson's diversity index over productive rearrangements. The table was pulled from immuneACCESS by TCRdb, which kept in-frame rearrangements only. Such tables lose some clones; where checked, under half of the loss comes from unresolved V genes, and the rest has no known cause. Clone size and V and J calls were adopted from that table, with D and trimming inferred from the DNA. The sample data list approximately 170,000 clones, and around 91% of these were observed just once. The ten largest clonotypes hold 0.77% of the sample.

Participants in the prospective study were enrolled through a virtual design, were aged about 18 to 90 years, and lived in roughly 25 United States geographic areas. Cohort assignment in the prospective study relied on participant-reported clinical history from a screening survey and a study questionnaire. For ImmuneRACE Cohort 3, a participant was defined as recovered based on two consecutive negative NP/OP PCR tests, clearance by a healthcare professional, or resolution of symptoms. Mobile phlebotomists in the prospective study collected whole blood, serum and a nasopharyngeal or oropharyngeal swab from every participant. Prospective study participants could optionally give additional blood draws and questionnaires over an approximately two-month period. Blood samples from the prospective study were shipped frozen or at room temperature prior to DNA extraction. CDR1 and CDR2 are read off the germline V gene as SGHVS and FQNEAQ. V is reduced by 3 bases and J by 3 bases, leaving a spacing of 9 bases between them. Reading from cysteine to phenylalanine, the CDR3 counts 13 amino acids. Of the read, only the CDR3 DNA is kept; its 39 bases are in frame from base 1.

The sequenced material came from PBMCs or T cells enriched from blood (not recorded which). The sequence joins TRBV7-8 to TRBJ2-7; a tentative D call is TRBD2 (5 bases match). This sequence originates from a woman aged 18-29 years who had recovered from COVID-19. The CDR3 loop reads CASSFDYYYEQYF. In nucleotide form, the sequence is TGTGCCAGCAGCTTCGACTATTACTACGAGCAGTACTTC. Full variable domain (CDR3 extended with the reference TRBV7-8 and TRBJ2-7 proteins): GAGVSQSPRYKVAKRGQDVALRCDPISGHVSLFWYQQALGQGPEFLTYFQNEAQLDKSGLPSDRFFAERPEGSVSTLKIQRTQQEDSAVYLCASSFDYYYEQYFGPGTRLTVT.